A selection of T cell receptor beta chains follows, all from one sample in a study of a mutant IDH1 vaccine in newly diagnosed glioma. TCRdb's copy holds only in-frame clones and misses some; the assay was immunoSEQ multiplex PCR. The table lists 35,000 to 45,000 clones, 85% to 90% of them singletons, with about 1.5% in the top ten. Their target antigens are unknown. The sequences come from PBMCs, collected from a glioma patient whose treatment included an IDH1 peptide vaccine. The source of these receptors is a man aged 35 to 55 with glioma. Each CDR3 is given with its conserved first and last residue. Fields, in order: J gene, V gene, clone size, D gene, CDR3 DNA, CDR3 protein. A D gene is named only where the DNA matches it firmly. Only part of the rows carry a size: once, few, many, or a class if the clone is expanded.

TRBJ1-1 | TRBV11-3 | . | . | TGTGCCAGCAGCGTAGGGGGGATGAACACTGAAGCTTTCTTT | CASSVGGMNTEAFF
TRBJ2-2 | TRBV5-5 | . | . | TGTGCCAGCAGCTGGGGCAGTGTGGTCCACACCGGGGAGCTGTTTTTT | CASSWGSVVHTGELFF
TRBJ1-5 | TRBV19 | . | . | TGTGCCAGTACCTTAGGAGCGAGCAATCAGCCCCAGCATTTT | CASTLGASNQPQHF
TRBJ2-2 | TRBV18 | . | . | TGTGCCAGCTCACCGGGACAGAACACCGGGGAGCTGTTTTTT | CASSPGQNTGELFF
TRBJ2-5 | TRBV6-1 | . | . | TGTGCCAGCAGTGAGGCAGAGACCCAGTACTTC | CASSEAETQYF
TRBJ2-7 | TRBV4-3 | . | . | TGCGCCAGCAGCCAAGATACGTCCCCCAACGAGCAGTACTTC | CASSQDTSPNEQYF
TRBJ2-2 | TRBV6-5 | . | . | TGTGCCAGCAGTTACACTATCGGGGGTACCGGGGAGCTGTTTTTT | CASSYTIGGTGELFF
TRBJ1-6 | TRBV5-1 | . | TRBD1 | TGCGCCAGCAGCTGGACAGGTCATAATTCACCCCTCCACTTT | CASSWTGHNSPLHF
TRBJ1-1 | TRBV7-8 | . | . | TGTGCCAGCAGCTTAGCGCTGAACACTGAAGCTTTCTTT | CASSLALNTEAFF
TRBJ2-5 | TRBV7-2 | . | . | TGTGCCAGCACCCTTAGGACTTCCCAAGAGACCCAGTACTTC | CASTLRTSQETQYF
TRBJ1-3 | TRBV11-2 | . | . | TGTGCCAGCAGGAGAGGCGGGGGGCCTGGAAACACCATATATTTT | CASRRGGGPGNTIYF
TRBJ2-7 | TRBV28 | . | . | TGTGCCAGCGTCCTTTCGGGGGCGGGGGAGCAGTACTTC | CASVLSGAGEQYF
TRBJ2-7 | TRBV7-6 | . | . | TGTGCCAGCAGCTTAGCTAAAGGCAGTACCTTCTCCTACGAGCAGTACTTC | CASSLAKGSTFSYEQYF
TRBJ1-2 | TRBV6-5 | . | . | TGTGCCAGCAGCTATGGGGGGGACTATGGCTACACCTTC | CASSYGGDYGYTF
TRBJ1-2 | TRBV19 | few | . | TGTGCCAGTAGTATCCCCGGGACTTTCTATGGCTACACCTTC | CASSIPGTFYGYTF
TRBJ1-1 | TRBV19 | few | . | TGTGCCAGTAGTCCGACCCAAAACACTGAAGCTTTCTTT | CASSPTQNTEAFF
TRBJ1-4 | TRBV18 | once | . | TGTGCCAGCTCAGACTCCCGACGGGGGGGAGGTTCTGAAAAACTGTTTTTT | CASSDSRRGGGSEKLFF
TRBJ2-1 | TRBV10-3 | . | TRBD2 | TGTGCCATCAGGCCGGGGACTAGCGGGTCTGAGCAGTTCTTC | CAIRPGTSGSEQFF
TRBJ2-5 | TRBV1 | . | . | TGCACCAGCAGCAACGCCCGGGGGCAAGAGACCCAGTACTTC | CTSSNARGQETQYF
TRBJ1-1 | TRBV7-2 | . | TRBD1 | TGTGCCAGCAGCTTAGACAGGGGACGGACTGAAGCTTTCTTT | CASSLDRGRTEAFF
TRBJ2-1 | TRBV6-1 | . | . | TGTGCCAGCAGTTTCTCACACAATGAGCAGTTCTTC | CASSFSHNEQFF
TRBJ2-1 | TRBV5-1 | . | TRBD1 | TGCGCCAGCAGCCTCACGACAGGGTCGGATGAGCAGTTCTTC | CASSLTTGSDEQFF
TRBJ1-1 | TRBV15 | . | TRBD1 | TGTGCCACCAGTGGTCGAAACAGGGGGCGAACTGAAGCTTTCTTT | CATSGRNRGRTEAFF
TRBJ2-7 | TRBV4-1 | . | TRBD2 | TGCGCCAGCAGCCAAGTAGTTAGCGGGGGTAACTACGAGCAGTACTTC | CASSQVVSGGNYEQYF
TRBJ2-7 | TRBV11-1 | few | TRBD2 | TGTGCCAGCAGCTTAACCAGCGGGGACTACGAGCAGTACTTC | CASSLTSGDYEQYF
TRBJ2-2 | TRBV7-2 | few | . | TGTGCCAGCAGCTTAGCGGGTCGCACCGGGGAGCTGTTTTTT | CASSLAGRTGELFF
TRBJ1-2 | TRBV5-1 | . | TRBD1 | TGCGCCAGCAGCACCAGGGGGGGAAGCTATGGCTACACCTTC | CASSTRGGSYGYTF
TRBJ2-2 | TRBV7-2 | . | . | TGTGCCAGCAGCCTTCCGTTGGGGCGGGGGGAGCTGTTTTTT | CASSLPLGRGELFF
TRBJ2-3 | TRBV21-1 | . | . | TGTGCCAGCAGCAAAGCCGGAAGCACAGATACGCAGTATTTT | CASSKAGSTDTQYF
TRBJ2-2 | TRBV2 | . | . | TGTGCCAGCAGTGACGCCTTCCCGGGGACCCGGGAGCTGTTTTTT | CASSDAFPGTRELFF
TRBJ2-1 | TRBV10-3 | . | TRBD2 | TGTGCCATCAGTGAGTCGCTAGCGGGAGGGCCGAATGAGCAGTTCTTC | CAISESLAGGPNEQFF
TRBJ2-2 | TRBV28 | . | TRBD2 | TGTGCCAGCACGAACGGGGGGGCCGGGGAGCTGTTTTTT | CASTNGGAGELFF
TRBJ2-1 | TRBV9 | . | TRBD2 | TGTGCCAGCAGCGTAGCTGGGACTAGCCTCTACAATGAGCAGTTCTTC | CASSVAGTSLYNEQFF
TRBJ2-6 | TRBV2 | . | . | TGTGCCAGCAGTGACAGTCGGTCCTCTGGGGCCAACGTCCTGACTTTC | CASSDSRSSGANVLTF
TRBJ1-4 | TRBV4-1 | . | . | TGCGCCAGCAGCCAAGAGAGTCCGGGCAGGGGTAATGAAAAACTGTTTTTT | CASSQESPGRGNEKLFF
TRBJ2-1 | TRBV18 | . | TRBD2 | TGTGCCAGCTCACCAGTAGCGGGGGCTAATAACAATGAGCAGTTCTTC | CASSPVAGANNNEQFF
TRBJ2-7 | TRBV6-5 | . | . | TGTGCCAGCAGTTACTCGATGGTCGGACCCTACGAGCAGTACTTC | CASSYSMVGPYEQYF
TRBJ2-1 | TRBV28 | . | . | TGTGCCACCGTTCGGGGGCTCAATGAGCAGTTCTTC | CATVRGLNEQFF
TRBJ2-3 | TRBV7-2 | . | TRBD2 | TGTGCCAGCAGCCTCCCGCCAGGACTAGCGTCAGATACGCAGTATTTT | CASSLPPGLASDTQYF
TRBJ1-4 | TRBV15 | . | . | TGTGCCACCAGCACCCATTCCCCAGGGAACGAAAAACTGTTTTTT | CATSTHSPGNEKLFF
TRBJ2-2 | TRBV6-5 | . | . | TGTGCCAGCAATCGAGGGGACACCGGGGAGCTGTTTTTT | CASNRGDTGELFF
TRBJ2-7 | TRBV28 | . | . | TGTGCCAGCAGTACTAGACCATACGAGCAGTACTTC | CASSTRPYEQYF
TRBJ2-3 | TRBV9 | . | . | TGTGCCAGCAGCGTAGAGGGCGGGATGCAAGCAGATACGCAGTATTTT | CASSVEGGMQADTQYF
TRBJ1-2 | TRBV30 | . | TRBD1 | TGTGCCTGGAGTCCTCCGGGACAGGGGCCGCGAATCTATGGCTACACCTTC | CAWSPPGQGPRIYGYTF
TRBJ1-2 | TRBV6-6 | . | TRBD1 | TGTGCCAGCAGGCAGGGGGCCCGGGGTTATGGCTACACCTTC | CASRQGARGYGYTF
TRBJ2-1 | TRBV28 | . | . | TGTGCCAGCATCCTCGGTGGGGGCCGCCATGAGCAGTTCTTC | CASILGGGRHEQFF
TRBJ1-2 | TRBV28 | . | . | TGTGCCAGCAGTTTAAAAGGTTTTGGCTACACCTTC | CASSLKGFGYTF
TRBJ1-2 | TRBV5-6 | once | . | TGTGCCAGCAGCTTTTCGGGTTATGGCTACACCTTC | CASSFSGYGYTF
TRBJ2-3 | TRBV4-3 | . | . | TGCGCCAGCAGCCAAGAAAGGTCAGACACAGATACGCAGTATTTT | CASSQERSDTDTQYF
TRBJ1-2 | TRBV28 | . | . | TGTGCCAGCAGACTTCATGGGGAAGCCCTGAATGGCTACACCTTC | CASRLHGEALNGYTF
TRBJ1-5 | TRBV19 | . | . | TGTGCCAGTAGTGAAGTGGCGGCGGGGGAAAAGCCCCAGCATTTT | CASSEVAAGEKPQHF
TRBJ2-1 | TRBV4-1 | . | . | TGCGCCAGCAGCCAAGTGTGGCGGAATGAGCAGTTCTTC | CASSQVWRNEQFF
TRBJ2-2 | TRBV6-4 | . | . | TGTGCCAGCAGTGACTCAGCTAGCAACACCGGGGAGCTGTTTTTT | CASSDSASNTGELFF
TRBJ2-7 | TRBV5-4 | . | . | TGTGCCAGCAGCTTGGGCGGCGGGGCCGCCTACGAGCAGTACTTC | CASSLGGGAAYEQYF